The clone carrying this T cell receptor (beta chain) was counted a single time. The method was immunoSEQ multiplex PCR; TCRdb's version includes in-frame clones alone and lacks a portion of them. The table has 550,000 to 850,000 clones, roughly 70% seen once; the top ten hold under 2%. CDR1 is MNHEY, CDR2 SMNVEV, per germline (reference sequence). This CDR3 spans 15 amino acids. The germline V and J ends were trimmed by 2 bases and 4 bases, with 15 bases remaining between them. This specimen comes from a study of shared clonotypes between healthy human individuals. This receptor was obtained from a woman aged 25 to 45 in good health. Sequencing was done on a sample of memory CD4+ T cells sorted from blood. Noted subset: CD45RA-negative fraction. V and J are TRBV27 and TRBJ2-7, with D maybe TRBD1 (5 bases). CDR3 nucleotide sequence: TGTGCCAGCAGTTTAGCACAGGCCTTAGGATACGAGCAGTACTTC. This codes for CASSLAQALGYEQYF.